This T cell receptor (beta chain) was sequenced for a study of T cells in Graves' hyperthyroidism and ophthalmopathy. This clonotype was picked up many times. Its antigen is as yet unknown. Exclusion followed for patients with uncontrolled infection, other autoimmune disease, pregnancy or lactation. General study results and limits: Peripheral blood also featured most of the thyroid clonotypes expanded above 0.001. Ophthalmopathy prediction by the model preceded onset by a median 6.5 months.

RNA transcripts yielded amplified TCR beta CDR3 regions. A first-round RT-PCR of the TCR CDR3 used the HTBI primer set. TCRdb used MiXCR to reprocess the multiplex PCR reads, holding one entry per CDR3 protein. Among about 710,000 distinct CDR3 sequences, 15% to 20% were seen once, and the ten largest hold 8.4%. CDR3 length equals 15 residues. CDR1 and CDR2 (germline): SGHVS, FQNEAQ. The V end was cut by 8 bases, the J end by 2 bases, with 19 bases between. The chain recombines TRBV7-8 with TRBJ2-7; D may be TRBD1 (5 bases). Sample: blood. The clonotype originates from a young man with Graves' hyperthyroidism. This CDR3 reads CASQDRRQRPYEQYF. The DNA for the CDR3 is TGTGCCAGCCAAGATAGAAGACAGCGACCCTACGAGCAGTACTTC.